A single sample is the source of the 22 T cell receptor beta chains below, sequenced in a study of regulatory T cells in long-lasting Graves disease. Time point meaning: newly diagnosed GD, antithyroid drugs for less than 3 months. RNA isolated from PBMCs was used to make the TCR library. Investigators prepared the TCR beta libraries by applying iRepertoire HTBI primers and Arm-PCR of CDR3 regions. MiXCR, applied by TCRdb to the multiplex PCR reads, yields one record per CDR3 protein. The table has 530,000 or so distinct CDR3 sequences, roughly 16% seen once; the top ten hold more than 10%. The sample was also linked to a second study, of T cells in Graves' hyperthyroidism and ophthalmopathy.

Sequenced material: peripheral blood mononuclear cells (PBMCs), taken at new diagnosis, from a patient treated with antithyroid drugs. The receptors originated from a man aged 18 to 29 with Graves disease.

This clonotype was seen at least ten times. V usage is TRBV12-3 or TRBV12-4 and J usage is TRBJ2-5; 8 bases are a match to TRBD2. V trimming: 4 bases; J trimming: 4 bases; junction bases outside the gene matches: 11. The CDR3 is 16 residues long. The DNA of the CDR3 is TGTGCCAGCAGTTCTCCGGGACTAGAGATAGGAGAGACCCAGTACTTC. Protein sequence: CASSSPGLEIGETQYF.

The chain's CDR3 is CASSAYQGNNQPQHF. CDR3 in DNA: TGTGCCAGCAGTGCGTATCAGGGGAACAATCAGCCCCAGCATTTT. The chain uses TRBV7-8 and TRBJ1-5; the D gene is possibly TRBD1 (6 bases). The length of the CDR3 is 15 residues. Germline loops: CDR1 SGHVS, CDR2 FQNEAQ. V lost 6 bases and J 3 bases, leaving 15 bases between the germline ends.

The gene calls are TRBV20-1 and TRBJ2-3, with TRBD1 identical over 9 bases. Trimming cost V 3 bases and J 4 bases; bases outside gene matches: 8. This CDR3 contains 15 residues. Germline V CDR1 and CDR2: DFQATT, SNEGSKA (reference sequence). The CDR3 coding sequence is TGCAGTGCTAGGTCCGGGACAGGGCTGTCAGATACGCAGTATTTT. It translates to CSARSGTGLSDTQYF.

Ten or more counts support this clonotype. The chain combines TRBV6-2 or TRBV6-3 with TRBJ2-7; TRBD1 agrees at 10 bases. The germline V gene has CDR1 MNHEY and CDR2 SVGEGT. This CDR3 is 15 amino acids long. After removal of 0 bases from V and 6 bases from J, the junction contained 5 bases not matched to a gene. Written as DNA, the CDR3 is TGTGCCAGCAGTTACTCGTCCGGACAGGGGGGCGAGCAGTACTTC. Its protein product is CASSYSSGQGGEQYF.

This chain uses TRBV9 with TRBJ1-1; no reliable D call. In germline, CDR1 is SGDLS, CDR2 YYNGEE. The CDR3 contains 13 residues. Between the trimmed V and J ends, which lost 1 base and 1 base, there was a span of 5 bases. The CDR3 coding sequence is TGTGCCAGCAGCGTAATAACGAACACTGAAGCTTTCTTT. Translation: CASSVITNTEAFF.

This clonotype was recorded at least ten times. The chain recombines TRBV28 with TRBJ1-1, with D tentatively TRBD1 (5 bases). The V gene's germline CDR1 is MDHEN and CDR2 SYDVKM. V lost 1 base, J lost 6 bases, and 12 bases lay in between. This CDR3 spans 14 amino acids. The chain's CDR3 is CASSLLGTSAEAFF. DNA for the CDR3: TGTGCCAGCAGTTTATTGGGGACCAGTGCTGAAGCTTTCTTT.

This clonotype was counted between two and nine times. The CDR3 coding sequence is TGCAGTGCTAGAACATTGGGGGTGACTAGCGGGGTCAAAAGCTCCTACAATGAGCAGTTCTTC. Protein product: CSARTLGVTSGVKSSYNEQFF. The chain uses TRBV20-1 and TRBJ2-1; TRBD2 agrees at 11 bases. CDR3 size: 21 residues. Germline values: CDR1 DFQATT, CDR2 SNEGSKA (reference sequence). The ends lost 2 bases at V and 0 bases at J; junction bases unmatched: 18.

This clonotype was observed a handful of times. This chain uses TRBV29-1 with TRBJ1-5; TRBD1 might be the D (5 bases). Germline assignment: CDR1 SQVTM and CDR2 ANQGSEA. The CDR3 totals 14 residues. V was shortened by 4 bases and J by 3 bases, with 13 bases between the two germline ends. The CDR3 DNA reads TGCAGCGTTGGGGCGCAGGGAACCAATCAGCCCCAGCATTTT. Amino acid sequence: CSVGAQGTNQPQHF. Based on the CDR3 plus reference TRBV29-1 and TRBJ1-5, the full variable domain is SAVISQKPSRDICQRGTSLTIQCQVDSQVTMMFWYRQQPGQSLTLIATANQGSEATYESGFVIDKFPISRPNLTFSTLTVSNMSPEDSSIYLCSVGAQGTNQPQHFGDGTRLSIL.

This clonotype occurred many times. V usage is TRBV12-3 or TRBV12-4 and J usage is TRBJ1-1, with 8 bases that match TRBD1. V lost 6 bases, J lost 11 bases, and 11 bases stayed unmatched. The CDR3 totals 13 residues. The CDR3 coding sequence is TGTGCCAGCAGCGCCTTTTACAGGGGGTCGGCTTTCTTT. It is translated as CASSAFYRGSAFF.

The table lists this clonotype with many counts. This chain links TRBV27 with TRBJ2-5, with D hard to call. The V end lost 4 bases, the J end lost 1 base, and 13 bases lay between the germline ends. CDR3 length equals 15 residues. Germline V gene data show CDR1 as MNHEY and CDR2 as SMNVEV (reference sequence). The CDR3 region has the DNA TGTGCCAGCAGTTACGGGTCCCCACTCCAAGAGACCCAGTACTTC. Amino acid sequence: CASSYGSPLQETQYF.

Concerning this clonotype itself: This may stem from a read error, because a much larger clone lies one nucleotide away. The chain carries TRBV7-2 and TRBJ2-1; 10 bases are shared with TRBD2. This CDR3 comprises 15 residues. CDR1 and CDR2 (germline): SGHTA, FQGNSA. Trimming at V came to 5 bases and at J to 0 bases, leaving 1 base not matched to a gene. CDR3 amino acids: CASSTSGVSYNEQFF. For the CDR3, the DNA is TGTGCCAGCAGCACTAGCGGGGTCTCCTACAATGAGCAGTTCTTC.

The chain carries TRBV27 and TRBJ2-3; 7 bases are shared with TRBD2. This CDR3 is 16 amino acids long. CDR1 is MNHEY, CDR2 SMNVEV, per germline (reference sequence). V lost 6 bases and J lost 2; bases outside the gene matches: 11. CDR3 bases: TGTGCCAGCAGGCTAGTAGCGGGTCACTTCACAGATACGCAGTATTTT. Its translation is CASRLVAGHFTDTQYF.

This clonotype showed up just a few times. V usage is TRBV2 and J usage is TRBJ1-5, with D tentatively TRBD1 (5 bases). This CDR3 is built from 16 residues. The V gene lost 3 bases and the J gene lost 2 bases, with 14 bases spanning the gap. CDR1 is SNHLY and CDR2 is FYNNEI in the germline V gene. The CDR3 region is CASSDSSRVGNQPQHF. The CDR3 nucleotides are TGTGCCAGCAGTGATTCTTCCAGGGTCGGCAATCAGCCCCAGCATTTT.

The chain combines TRBV28 with TRBJ1-5; D is unresolved. Germline CDR1 MDHEN, CDR2 SYDVKM. The V end lost 2 bases, the J end lost 5 bases, and 16 bases lay between the germline ends. CDR3 length equals 16 residues. The CDR3 reads CASSLREALVDQPQHF. DNA for the CDR3: TGTGCCAGCAGTTTACGGGAGGCTCTTGTCGATCAGCCCCAGCATTTT. Filled out from reference TRBV28 and TRBJ1-5, the complete variable domain reads DVKVTQSSRYLVKRTGEKVFLECVQDMDHENMFWYRQDPGLGLRLIYFSYDVKMKEKGDIPEGYSVSREKKERFSLILESASTNQTSMYLCASSLREALVDQPQHFGDGTRLSIL.

In this sample, this clonotype turned up a few times. The chain joins TRBV11-3 to TRBJ2-2; D call uncertain. The CDR3 consists of 13 residues. V was trimmed by 5 bases and J by 4 bases, leaving 8 bases between them. The germline gives CDR1 SGHNT, CDR2 YENEEA. The CDR3 nucleotides read TGTGCCAGCAGCATCGTGGGCACCGGGGAGCTGTTTTTT. Protein sequence: CASSIVGTGELFF.

CDR3 in DNA: TGCAGTGCTCGACAGGGGGCAAGACTGAACACTGAAGCTTTCTTT. It codes for CSARQGARLNTEAFF. The chain joins TRBV20-1 to TRBJ1-1; 10 bases match TRBD1. J lost 0 bases, V lost 5 bases, and 6 bases had no gene match. The CDR3 length is 15 residues. The germline gives CDR1 DFQATT, CDR2 SNEGSKA (reference sequence).

Many counts were recorded for this clonotype. V usage is TRBV27 and J usage is TRBJ2-7, with 8 bases matching TRBD2. This CDR3 has 15 residues. CDR1 and CDR2 (germline): MNHEY, SMNVEV (reference sequence). V was pared by 5 bases and J by 2 bases, with 8 bases of the junction left unmatched. The CDR3 DNA is TGTGCCAGCAGTAGGTGGCGGGAGGCTGCCTACGAGCAGTACTTC. It yields the protein CASSRWREAAYEQYF.

This clonotype has ten or more counts. This CDR3 is CASSQYLLIGGAENSPLHF. The CDR3 DNA reads as TGTGCCAGCAGCCAATACCTACTCATCGGGGGCGCGGAGAATTCACCCCTCCACTTT. This chain uses TRBV3-1 with TRBJ1-6, with D tentatively TRBD1 (6 bases). The CDR3 totals 19 residues. The V end was cut by 2 bases, the J end by 7 bases, with 24 bases between. CDR1 is LGHDT, CDR2 YNNKEL, per germline (reference sequence). The whole variable domain, remainder taken from reference TRBV3-1 and TRBJ1-6, is DTAVSQTPKYLVTQMGNDKSIKCEQNLGHDTMYWYKQDSKKFLKIMFSYNNKELIINETVPNRFSPKSPDKAHLNLHINSLELGDSAVYFCASSQYLLIGGAENSPLHFGNGTRLTVT.

The table lists this clonotype with a few counts. The gene calls are TRBV28 and TRBJ2-5; 7 bases fit TRBD1. V lost 4 bases and J lost 5; bases outside the gene matches: 7. Germline CDR1 reads MDHEN; CDR2 reads SYDVKM. The CDR3 covers 14 residues. CDR3 sequence: CASSSGQPPETQYF. The CDR3 coding sequence is TGTGCCAGCAGTTCGGGACAGCCCCCGGAGACCCAGTACTTC.

This clonotype was picked up many times. The chain joins TRBV6-1 to TRBJ1-3, with D unresolved. The germline V gene has CDR1 MNHNS and CDR2 SASEGT. The CDR3 is made up of 16 amino acids. V lost 7 bases to trimming and J lost 0 bases, with 16 bases between them. The CDR3 sequence is CASTSPGRFSGNTIYF. The CDR3, as DNA: TGTGCCAGCACCTCACCCGGCAGGTTCTCTGGAAACACCATATATTTT.

This clonotype showed up many times. The chain combines TRBV20-1 with TRBJ1-5, with D unclear. Trimming removed 5 bases from V and 0 bases from J, with 8 bases in between. The CDR3 extends over 13 amino acids. Germline V lookup: CDR1 DFQATT, CDR2 SNEGSKA (reference sequence). CDR3 nucleotides: TGCAGTGCTCGTCAGAATAGCAATCAGCCCCAGCATTTT. Its translation is CSARQNSNQPQHF.

This clonotype was seen many times. The V call is TRBV12-3 or TRBV12-4, the J call TRBJ2-5; 8 bases are a match to TRBD2. There are 15 residues in the CDR3. V shed 5 bases and J 0 bases; nucleotides not matched to a gene: 5. The CDR3 coding sequence is TGTGCCAGCAGTAACGCGGGAGGCAACCAAGAGACCCAGTACTTC. Translating gives CASSNAGGNQETQYF.